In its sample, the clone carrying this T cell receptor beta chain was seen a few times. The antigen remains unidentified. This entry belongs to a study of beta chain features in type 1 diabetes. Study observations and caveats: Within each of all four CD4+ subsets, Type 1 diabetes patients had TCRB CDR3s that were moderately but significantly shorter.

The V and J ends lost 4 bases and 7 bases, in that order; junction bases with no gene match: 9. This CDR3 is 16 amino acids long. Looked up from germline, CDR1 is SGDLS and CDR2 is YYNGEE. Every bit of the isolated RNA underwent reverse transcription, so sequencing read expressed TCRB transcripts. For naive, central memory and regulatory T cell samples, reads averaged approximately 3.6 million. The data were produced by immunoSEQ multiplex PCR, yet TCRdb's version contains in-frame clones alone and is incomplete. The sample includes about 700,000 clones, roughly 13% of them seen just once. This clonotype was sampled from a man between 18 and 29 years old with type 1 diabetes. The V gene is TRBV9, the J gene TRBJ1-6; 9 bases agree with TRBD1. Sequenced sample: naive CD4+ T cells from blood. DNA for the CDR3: TGTGCCAGCAGCCCTGGGATGACAGGGGGAAATTCACCCCTCCACTTT. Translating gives CASSPGMTGGNSPLHF. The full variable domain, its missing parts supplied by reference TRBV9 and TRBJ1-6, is DSGVTQTPKHLITATGQRVTLRCSPRSGDLSVYWYQQSLDQGLQFLIQYYNGEERAKGNILERFSAQQFPDLHSELNLSSLELGDSALYFCASSPGMTGGNSPLHFGNGTRLTVT.